This section outlines one T cell receptor (beta chain) sequence together with its context. The data originate from a study of CD8+CD57+ T cells in acquired aplastic anemia. The wider study: The DNA of sorted CD4+ and CD8+ cells averaged roughly 3.2 ug. The study obtained about 10.8 million reads on average for CD4+ cells from healthy donors.

Genomic DNA acted as the template from which TCR beta VDJ combination and CDR3 sequence profiling were carried out. Each CDR3 protein gets one entry after TCRdb re-called the reads with MiXCR. The data show under 75,000 distinct CDR3 sequences, with almost 55% seen just once and about 8% held by the top ten. This sequence was found in a human donor in good health, serving as a control. The sample was sorted CD4+, CD8+, or CD8+CD57+ T cells (not recorded which) from PBMCs.

The CDR3, as DNA: TGTGCCACCAGCAGAAGGGGGAGGTCCGGCAGTAATGAAAAACTGTTTTTT. Amino acid sequence: CATSRRGRSGSNEKLFF. This rearrangement joins TRBV15 to TRBJ1-4; D possibly corresponds to TRBD1 (6 bases). Germline assignment: CDR1 LNHNV and CDR2 YYDKDF (reference sequence). The CDR3 spans 17 residues. Trimming shortened V by 2 bases and J by 4 bases, and 17 bases separated the two germline ends.